These 15 T cell receptor beta chains were all obtained from the same sample, sequenced in a study of shared clonotypes between healthy human individuals. Clones were read by immunoSEQ multiplex PCR, and TCRdb kept only the in-frame ones, dropping some. The sample consists of 550,000 to 800,000 clones, around 74% of them appearing once. What was sequenced was memory CD4+ T cells sorted from blood. As to subset: CD45RA-negative fraction. The receptors shown here come from a young woman in good health.

This clone has just one count. The J gene is TRBJ1-5, the V gene TRBV23-1; possibly TRBD1 for D (5 bases). TRBV23-1 falls under the ORF class, with uncertain function. There are 14 residues in the CDR3. V dropped 10 bases and J dropped 15 bases, with 28 bases sitting between them. CDR3 protein: CATITDILGGQPHF. The CDR3 DNA follows: TGCGCCACAATAACGGACATCCTAGGCGGTCAGCCGCATTTT.

The rearrangement links TRBV7-9 to TRBJ2-5; 8 nucleotides match TRBD2. The CDR3 runs to 16 residues. Losses at the gene ends were 5 bases for V and 5 bases for J; bases not matched to a gene: 13. CDR1 and CDR2 (germline): SEHNR, FQNEAQ (reference sequence). The CDR3 DNA reads TGTGCCAGCAGCCAAGCCCACAGGACGGGAGGGGAGACCCAGTACTTC. Encoded protein: CASSQAHRTGGETQYF.

In this sample, this clone turned up a few times. The chain links TRBV28 to TRBJ1-5, with D unresolved. The CDR3 has 11 amino acids. Germline CDR1 MDHEN, CDR2 SYDVKM. Here the CDR3 DNA reads TGTGGTCTGGCCCCCGGTCAGCCCCAGCATTTT. Protein sequence: CGLAPGQPQHF.

The V and J genes are TRBV10-3 and TRBJ2-3; 10 bases align to TRBD1. The trim removed 11 bases at V and 6 bases at J, leaving 11 bases unmatched. The CDR3 has 14 residues. Germline CDR1 ENHRY, CDR2 SYGVKD. The CDR3 nucleotides read TGTGCCCTTCGCCCCGGGACAGGGGACGATACGCAGTATTTT. Its protein product is CALRPGTGDDTQYF.

The V gene is TRBV18, the J gene TRBJ1-1; TRBD1 aligns across 7 bases. CDR1 is KGHSH and CDR2 is LQKENI in the germline V gene. The CDR3 has 15 residues. Unmatched junction bases numbered 8, after V lost 1 base and J lost 6 bases. The CDR3 DNA is TGTGCCAGCTCACCACGAGGGGGCGAAGGTGCTGAAGCTTTCTTT. This encodes CASSPRGGEGAEAFF.

V is TRBV19 and J is TRBJ2-2; D remains ambiguous. Germline CDR1 LNHDA, CDR2 SQIVND (reference sequence). The V gene lost 0 bases and the J gene lost 8 bases, with 10 bases spanning the gap. This CDR3 region has 14 residues. Here the CDR3 DNA reads TGTGCCAGTAGTATAGATCGGTGGGCTGGGGAGCTGTTTTTT. This encodes CASSIDRWAGELFF.

The J gene is TRBJ2-1, the V gene TRBV6-6; TRBD2 matches at 11 bases. CDR1 MNHNY and CDR2 SVGAGI come from the germline V gene (reference sequence). The CDR3 covers 15 residues. Trimming took 6 bases from V and 7 from J; bases not matched to a gene: 8. This CDR3 is CASSPGTSGYNEQFF. The CDR3 DNA is TGTGCCAGCAGCCCCGGGACTAGCGGTTATAATGAGCAGTTCTTC.

This clone has just a few counts. The gene calls are TRBV27 and TRBJ2-3; 9 positions agree with TRBD2. From germline, CDR1 is MNHEY and CDR2 SMNVEV (reference sequence). This CDR3 region has 16 residues. V trimming: 3 bases; J trimming: 2 bases; junction bases outside the gene matches: 6. The CDR3 bases are TGTGCCAGCAGTTTTTTGTCTAGCGGGACCACAGATACGCAGTATTTT. Translated, it gives CASSFLSSGTTDTQYF.

For the CDR3, the DNA is TGTGCCAGTAGTACAGGGGTTCGGAATGAGCAGTTCTTC. It codes for CASSTGVRNEQFF. The chain carries TRBV19 and TRBJ2-1; a weak D match, TRBD1 (6 bases). Trimming cost V 4 bases and J 7 bases, with 11 bases left between them. In germline, CDR1 is LNHDA, CDR2 SQIVND (reference sequence). This CDR3 has 13 amino acids.

The chain is built from TRBV9 and TRBJ2-5, with D unresolved. The J call may be mistaken, given a closer DNA end match to TRBJ2-7. This CDR3 comprises 13 residues. CDR1 and CDR2 (germline): SGDLS, YYNGEE. CDR3 bases: TGTGCCAGCAGCCTCGGGCCATCCCACGAGCAGTACTTC. Encoded protein: CASSLGPSHEQYF.

This rearrangement joins TRBV6-1 to TRBJ2-1, with 9 bases matching TRBD1. Germline V gene lookup returns CDR1 MNHNS and CDR2 SASEGT. The CDR3 length is 15 residues. The ends lost 2 bases at V and 9 bases at J; junction bases unmatched: 8. The DNA of the CDR3 is TGTGCCAGCAGTGAATTGGGACAGGGCTTCGCTGAGCAGTTCTTC. Its protein is CASSELGQGFAEQFF.

This sequence joins TRBV5-3 and TRBJ2-7; D call uncertain. TRBV5-3 is filed as an ORF, its function uncertain. The V end was cut by 4 bases, the J end by 4 bases, with 3 bases between. This CDR3 region has 10 residues. The CDR3 reads CARSTYEQYF. In DNA, the CDR3 is TGTGCCAGAAGCACGTACGAGCAGTACTTC.

This chain links TRBV2 with TRBJ2-7; 11 bases map to TRBD2. V dropped 6 bases and J dropped 2; count of bases not matched to a gene: 6. The CDR3 sequence is 15 residues long. CDR1 and CDR2 from the germline V gene are SNHLY and FYNNEI. CDR3 residues: CASRYGTSGTYEQYF. CDR3 sequence (DNA): TGTGCCAGCAGGTACGGGACTAGCGGAACCTACGAGCAGTACTTC.

V gene TRBV4-1 combines with J gene TRBJ2-2; D is possibly TRBD1 (5 bases). With 3 bases removed from V and 5 bases from J, the gap between germline ends came to 13 bases. The CDR3 covers 15 residues. Germline assignment: CDR1 MGHRA and CDR2 YSYEKL. The CDR3 loop reads CASSQGRARTGELFF. The CDR3 DNA is TGCGCCAGCAGCCAGGGCAGGGCGAGGACCGGGGAGCTGTTTTTT.

This chain joins TRBV5-1 and TRBJ1-4; possibly TRBD1 for D (6 bases). V lost 2 bases and J lost 10, with 9 bases in between. CDR3 length equals 12 residues. Germline lookup yields CDR1 SGHRS and CDR2 YFSETQ. The CDR3 DNA reads TGCGCCAGCAGCTTACTAGGGGGAAAACTGTTTTTT. It yields the protein CASSLLGGKLFF.